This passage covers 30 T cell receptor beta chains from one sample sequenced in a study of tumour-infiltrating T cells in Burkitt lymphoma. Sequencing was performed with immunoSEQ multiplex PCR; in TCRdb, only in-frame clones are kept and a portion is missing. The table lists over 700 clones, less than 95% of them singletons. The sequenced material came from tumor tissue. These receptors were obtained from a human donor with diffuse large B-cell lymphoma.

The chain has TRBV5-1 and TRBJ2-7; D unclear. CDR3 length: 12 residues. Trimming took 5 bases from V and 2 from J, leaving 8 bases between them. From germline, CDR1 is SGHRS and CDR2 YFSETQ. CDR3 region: CASRDLAYEQYF. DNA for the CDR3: TGCGCCAGCAGGGACCTAGCCTACGAGCAGTACTTC.

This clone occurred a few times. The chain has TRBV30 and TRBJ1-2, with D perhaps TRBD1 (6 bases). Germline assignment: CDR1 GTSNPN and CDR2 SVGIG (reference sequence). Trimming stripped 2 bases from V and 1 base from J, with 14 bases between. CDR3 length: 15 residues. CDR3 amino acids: CAWSTGGLGNYGYTF. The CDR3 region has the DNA TGTGCCTGGAGTACGGGGGGGCTAGGTAACTATGGCTACACCTTC.

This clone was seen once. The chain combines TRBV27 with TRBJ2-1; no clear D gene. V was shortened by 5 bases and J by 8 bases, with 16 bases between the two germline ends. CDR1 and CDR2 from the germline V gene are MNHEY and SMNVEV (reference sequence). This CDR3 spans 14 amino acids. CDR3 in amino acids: CASSRRFSEDEQFF. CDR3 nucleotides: TGTGCCAGCAGTAGGAGATTCTCGGAAGATGAGCAGTTCTTC.

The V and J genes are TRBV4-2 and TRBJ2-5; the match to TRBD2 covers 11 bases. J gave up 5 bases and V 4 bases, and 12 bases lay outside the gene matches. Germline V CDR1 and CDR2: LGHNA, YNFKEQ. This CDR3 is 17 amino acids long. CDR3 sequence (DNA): TGTGCCAGCAGCCTCAATAGCGGGGGGGCCTTGTGGGAGACCCAGTACTTC. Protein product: CASSLNSGGALWETQYF.

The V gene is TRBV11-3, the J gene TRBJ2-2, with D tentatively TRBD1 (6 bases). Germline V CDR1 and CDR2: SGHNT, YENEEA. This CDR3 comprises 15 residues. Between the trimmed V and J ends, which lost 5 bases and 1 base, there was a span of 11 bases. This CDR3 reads CASSHRVVNTGELFF. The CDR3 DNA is TGTGCCAGCAGCCACAGGGTAGTGAACACCGGGGAGCTGTTTTTT.

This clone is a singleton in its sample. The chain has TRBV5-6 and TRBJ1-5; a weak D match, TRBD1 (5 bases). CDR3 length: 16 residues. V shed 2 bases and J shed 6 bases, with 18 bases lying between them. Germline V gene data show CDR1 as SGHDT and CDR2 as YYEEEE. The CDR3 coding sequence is TGTGCCAGCAGCTTCCCCGGGACTGCTCGGGGTCAGCCCCAGCATTTT. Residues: CASSFPGTARGQPQHF.

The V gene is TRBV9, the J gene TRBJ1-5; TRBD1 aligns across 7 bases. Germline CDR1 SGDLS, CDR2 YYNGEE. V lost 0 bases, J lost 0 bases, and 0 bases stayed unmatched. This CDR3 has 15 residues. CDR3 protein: CASSVGQGSNQPQHF. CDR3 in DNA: TGTGCCAGCAGCGTAGGACAGGGTAGCAATCAGCCCCAGCATTTT. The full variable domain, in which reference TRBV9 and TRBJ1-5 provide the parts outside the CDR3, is DSGVTQTPKHLITATGQRVTLRCSPRSGDLSVYWYQQSLDQGLQFLIQYYNGEERAKGNILERFSAQQFPDLHSELNLSSLELGDSALYFCASSVGQGSNQPQHFGDGTRLSIL.

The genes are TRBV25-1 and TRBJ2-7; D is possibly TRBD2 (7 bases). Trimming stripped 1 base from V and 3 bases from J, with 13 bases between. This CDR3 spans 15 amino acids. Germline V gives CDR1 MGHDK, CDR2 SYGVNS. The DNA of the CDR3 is TGTGCCAGCAGTGAATTGACGGGGGGCGGCTACGAGCAGTACTTC. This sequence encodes CASSELTGGGYEQYF.

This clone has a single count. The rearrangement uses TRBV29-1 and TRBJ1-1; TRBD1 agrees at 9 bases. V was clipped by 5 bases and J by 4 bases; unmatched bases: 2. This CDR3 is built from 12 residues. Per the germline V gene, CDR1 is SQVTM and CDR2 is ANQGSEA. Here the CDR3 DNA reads TGCAGCGTTTCGACAGGGGGCACTGAAGCTTTCTTT. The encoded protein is CSVSTGGTEAFF.

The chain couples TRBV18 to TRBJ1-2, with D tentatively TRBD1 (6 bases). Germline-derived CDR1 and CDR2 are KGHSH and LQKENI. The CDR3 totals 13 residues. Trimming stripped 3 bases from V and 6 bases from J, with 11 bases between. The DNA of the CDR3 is TGTGCCAGCTCACCGGCCAACAGGGATGGCTACACCTTC. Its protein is CASSPANRDGYTF.

For the CDR3, the DNA is TGTGCCTGGAGCATACAGGGGATCACTGAAGCTTTCTTT. It is translated as CAWSIQGITEAFF. The chain joins TRBV30 to TRBJ1-1; 7 bases are shared with TRBD1. The V gene's germline CDR1 is GTSNPN and CDR2 SVGIG (reference sequence). The CDR3 sequence is 13 residues long. V gave up 3 bases and J gave up 4 bases; unmatched junction bases: 5.

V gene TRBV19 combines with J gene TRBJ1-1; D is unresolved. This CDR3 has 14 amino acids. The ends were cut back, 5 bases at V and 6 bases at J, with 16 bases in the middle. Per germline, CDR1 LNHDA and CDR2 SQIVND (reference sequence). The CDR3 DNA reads TGTGCCAGTAGTCCCCAGTCTAGGATAGCTGAAGCTTTCTTT. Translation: CASSPQSRIAEAFF.

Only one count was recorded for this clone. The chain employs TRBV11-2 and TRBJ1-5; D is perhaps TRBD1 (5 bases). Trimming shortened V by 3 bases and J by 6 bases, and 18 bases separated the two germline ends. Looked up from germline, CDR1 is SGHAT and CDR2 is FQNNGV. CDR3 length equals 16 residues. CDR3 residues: CASSFPGTARGQPQHF. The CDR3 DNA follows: TGTGCCAGCAGCTTCCCCGGGACTGCTCGGGGTCAGCCCCAGCATTTT.

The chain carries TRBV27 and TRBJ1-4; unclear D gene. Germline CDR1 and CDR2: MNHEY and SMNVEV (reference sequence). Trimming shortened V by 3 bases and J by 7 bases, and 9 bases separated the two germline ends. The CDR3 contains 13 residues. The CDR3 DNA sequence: TGTGCCAGCAGTTTGAGGGTGGGTGAAAAACTGTTTTTT. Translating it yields CASSLRVGEKLFF.

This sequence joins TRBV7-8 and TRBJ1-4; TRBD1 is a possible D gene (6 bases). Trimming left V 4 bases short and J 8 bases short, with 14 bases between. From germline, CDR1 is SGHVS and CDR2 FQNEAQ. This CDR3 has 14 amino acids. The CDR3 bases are TGTGCCAGCAGCTCTACAGGGAGGGCGGAAAAACTGTTTTTT. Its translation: CASSSTGRAEKLFF.

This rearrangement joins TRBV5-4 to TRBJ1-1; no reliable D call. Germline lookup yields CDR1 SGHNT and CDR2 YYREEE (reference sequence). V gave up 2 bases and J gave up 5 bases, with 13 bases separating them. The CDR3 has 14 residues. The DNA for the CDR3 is TGTGCCAGCAGCTTTCCGCCTGCTGGGACTGAAGCTTTCTTT. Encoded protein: CASSFPPAGTEAFF.

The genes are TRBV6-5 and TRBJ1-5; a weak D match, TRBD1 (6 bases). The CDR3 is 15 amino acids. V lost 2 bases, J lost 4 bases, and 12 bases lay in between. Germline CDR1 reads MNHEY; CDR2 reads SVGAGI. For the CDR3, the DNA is TGTGCCAGCAGTTACGGGGGGGCTCGAAATCAGCCCCAGCATTTT. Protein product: CASSYGGARNQPQHF.

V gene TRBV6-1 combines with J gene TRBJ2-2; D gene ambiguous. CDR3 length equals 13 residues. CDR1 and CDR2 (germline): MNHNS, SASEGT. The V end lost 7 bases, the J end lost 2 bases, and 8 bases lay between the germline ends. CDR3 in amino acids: CASTTGNTGELFF. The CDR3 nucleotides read TGTGCCAGCACGACGGGTAACACCGGGGAGCTGTTTTTT.

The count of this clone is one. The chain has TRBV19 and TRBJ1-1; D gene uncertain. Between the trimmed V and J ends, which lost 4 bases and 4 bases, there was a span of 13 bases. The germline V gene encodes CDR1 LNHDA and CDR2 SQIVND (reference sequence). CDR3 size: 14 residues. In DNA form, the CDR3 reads TGTGCCAGTAGTAAGCAGGCGCAAGGCACTGAAGCTTTCTTT. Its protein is CASSKQAQGTEAFF. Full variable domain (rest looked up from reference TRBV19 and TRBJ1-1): DGGITQSPKYLFRKEGQNVTLSCEQNLNHDAMYWYRQDPGQGLRLIYYSQIVNDFQKGDIAEGYSVSREKKESFPLTVTSAQKNPTAFYLCASSKQAQGTEAFFGQGTRLTVV.

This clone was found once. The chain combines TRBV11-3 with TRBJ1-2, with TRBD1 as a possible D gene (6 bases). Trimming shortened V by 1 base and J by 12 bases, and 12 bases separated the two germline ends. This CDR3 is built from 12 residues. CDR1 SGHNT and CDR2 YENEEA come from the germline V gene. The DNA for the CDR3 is TGTGCCAGCAGCTTAGCAGCCAGGGGACACACCTTC. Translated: CASSLAARGHTF.

The CDR3: CASSFAGAGTEAFF. CDR3 in DNA: TGTGCCAGCAGCTTCGCGGGGGCTGGCACTGAAGCTTTCTTT. This sequence joins TRBV7-9 and TRBJ1-1; TRBD1 is a possible D gene (6 bases). The V end was cut by 3 bases, the J end by 4 bases, with 12 bases between. The CDR3 consists of 14 residues. Germline CDR1 is SEHNR and CDR2 is FQNEAQ (reference sequence). Supplemented by reference TRBV7-9 and TRBJ1-1, the full variable domain reads DTGVSQNPRHKITKRGQNVTFRCDPISEHNRLYWYRQTLGQGPEFLTYFQNEAQLEKSRLLSDRFSAERPKGSFSTLEIQRTEQGDSAMYLCASSFAGAGTEAFFGQGTRLTVV.

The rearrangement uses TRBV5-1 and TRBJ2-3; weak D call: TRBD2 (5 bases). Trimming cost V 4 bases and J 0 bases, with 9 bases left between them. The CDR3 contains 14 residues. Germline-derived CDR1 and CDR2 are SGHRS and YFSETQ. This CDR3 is CASSGGFSTDTQYF. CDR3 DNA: TGCGCCAGCAGCGGCGGGTTTAGCACAGATACGCAGTATTTT.

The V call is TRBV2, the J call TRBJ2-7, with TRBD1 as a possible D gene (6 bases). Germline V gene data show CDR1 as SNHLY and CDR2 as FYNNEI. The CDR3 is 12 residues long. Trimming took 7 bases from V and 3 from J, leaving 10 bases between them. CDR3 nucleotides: TGTGCCAGCACAGGGGATATCTACGAGCAGTACTTC. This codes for CASTGDIYEQYF.

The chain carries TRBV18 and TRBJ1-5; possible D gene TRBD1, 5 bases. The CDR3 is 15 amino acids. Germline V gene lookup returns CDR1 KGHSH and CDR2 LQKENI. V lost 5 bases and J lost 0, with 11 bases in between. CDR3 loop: CASSSDRLSNQPQHF. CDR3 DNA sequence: TGTGCCAGCTCATCCGACAGACTTAGCAATCAGCCCCAGCATTTT.

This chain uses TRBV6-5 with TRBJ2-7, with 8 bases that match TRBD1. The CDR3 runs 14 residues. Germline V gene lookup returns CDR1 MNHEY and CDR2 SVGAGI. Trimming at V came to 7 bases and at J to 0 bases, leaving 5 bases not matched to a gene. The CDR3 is CASTQGAGSYEQYF. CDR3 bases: TGTGCCAGCACTCAGGGGGCGGGCTCCTACGAGCAGTACTTC.

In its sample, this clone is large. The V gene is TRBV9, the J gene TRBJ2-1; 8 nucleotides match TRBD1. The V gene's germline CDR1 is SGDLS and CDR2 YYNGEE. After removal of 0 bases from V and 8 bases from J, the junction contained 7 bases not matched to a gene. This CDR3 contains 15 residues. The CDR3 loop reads CASSVDGQGADEQFF. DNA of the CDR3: TGTGCCAGCAGCGTAGATGGGCAGGGGGCTGATGAGCAGTTCTTC. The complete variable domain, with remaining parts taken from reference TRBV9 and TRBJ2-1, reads DSGVTQTPKHLITATGQRVTLRCSPRSGDLSVYWYQQSLDQGLQFLIQYYNGEERAKGNILERFSAQQFPDLHSELNLSSLELGDSALYFCASSVDGQGADEQFFGPGTRLTVL.

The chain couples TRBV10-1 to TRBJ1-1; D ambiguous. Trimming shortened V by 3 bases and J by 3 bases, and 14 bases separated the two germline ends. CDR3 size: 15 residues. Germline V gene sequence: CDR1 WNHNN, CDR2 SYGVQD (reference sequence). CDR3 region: CASSEGSRWDTEAFF. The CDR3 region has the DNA TGCGCCAGCAGTGAAGGTTCCCGATGGGACACTGAAGCTTTCTTT.

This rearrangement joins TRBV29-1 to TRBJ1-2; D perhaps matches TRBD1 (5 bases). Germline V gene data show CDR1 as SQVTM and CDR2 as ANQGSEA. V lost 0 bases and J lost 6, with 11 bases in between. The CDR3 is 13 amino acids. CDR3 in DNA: TGCAGCGTTGAAGACGGCGGGACCCATGGCTACACCTTC. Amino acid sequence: CSVEDGGTHGYTF.

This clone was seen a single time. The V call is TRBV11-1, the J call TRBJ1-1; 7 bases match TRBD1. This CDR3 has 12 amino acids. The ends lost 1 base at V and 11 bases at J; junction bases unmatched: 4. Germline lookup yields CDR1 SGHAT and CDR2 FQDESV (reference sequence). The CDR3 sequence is CASSLGGQEAFF. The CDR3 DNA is TGTGCCAGCAGCTTAGGCGGACAGGAGGCTTTCTTT. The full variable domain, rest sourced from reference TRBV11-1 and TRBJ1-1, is EAEVAQSPRYKITEKSQAVAFWCDPISGHATLYWYRQILGQGPELLVQFQDESVVDDSQLPKDRFSAERLKGVDSTLKIQPAELGDSAMYLCASSLGGQEAFFGQGTRLTVV.

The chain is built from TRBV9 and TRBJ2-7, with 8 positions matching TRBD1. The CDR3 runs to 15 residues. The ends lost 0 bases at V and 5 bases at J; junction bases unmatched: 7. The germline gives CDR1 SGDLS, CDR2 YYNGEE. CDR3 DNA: TGTGCCAGCAGCGTAGAGGGACAGGTAGTAGACGAGCAGTACTTC. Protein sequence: CASSVEGQVVDEQYF.